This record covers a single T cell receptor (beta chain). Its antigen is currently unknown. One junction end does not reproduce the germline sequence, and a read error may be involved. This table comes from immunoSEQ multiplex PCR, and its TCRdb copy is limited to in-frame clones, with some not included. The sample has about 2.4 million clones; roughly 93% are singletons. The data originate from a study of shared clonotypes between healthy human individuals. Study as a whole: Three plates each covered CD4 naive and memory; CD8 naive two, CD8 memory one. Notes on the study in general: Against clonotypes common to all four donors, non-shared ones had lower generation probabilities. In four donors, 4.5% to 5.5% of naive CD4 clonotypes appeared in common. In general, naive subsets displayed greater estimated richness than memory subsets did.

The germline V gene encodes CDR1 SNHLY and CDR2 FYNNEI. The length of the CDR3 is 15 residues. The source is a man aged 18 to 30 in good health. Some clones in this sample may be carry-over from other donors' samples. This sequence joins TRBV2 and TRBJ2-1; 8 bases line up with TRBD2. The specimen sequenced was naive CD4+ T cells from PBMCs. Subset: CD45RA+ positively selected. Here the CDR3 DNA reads TGTGCCAGCAGTCAGAGCGGGAGTCTCTCCAATGAGCGGTTCTTC. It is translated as CASSQSGSLSNERFF.